This T cell receptor (beta chain) was identified during a study of cytomegalovirus exposure and HLA in healthy donors. Study-wide findings and caveats: Most sequenced TCRs were rare (though some public TCRs occurred in many donors). Later on, an analysis found that several of the most significant clusters appeared to be linked to common viral pathogens, which included parvovirus B19.

This CDR3 spans 13 amino acids. In germline, CDR1 is SGHTA, CDR2 FQGTGA. J gave up 8 bases and V 5 bases, and 8 bases lay outside the gene matches. A note on this clone: Antigen: not known.

PCR involved 60 Vbeta and 13 Jbeta primers. Assay: immunoSEQ multiplex PCR; the TCRdb copy retains only in-frame clones and omits some. The table includes 200,000 to 250,000 clones, over 60% detected once. This TCR was sampled from a man younger than 35 in good health and CMV-seronegative. The source material was PBMCs. The chain recombines TRBV7-3 with TRBJ1-2; 7 nucleotides line up with TRBD1. The CDR3 reads CASSARDSGGYTF. In nucleotides, the CDR3 is TGTGCCAGCAGCGCCCGGGACAGTGGAGGCTACACCTTC.